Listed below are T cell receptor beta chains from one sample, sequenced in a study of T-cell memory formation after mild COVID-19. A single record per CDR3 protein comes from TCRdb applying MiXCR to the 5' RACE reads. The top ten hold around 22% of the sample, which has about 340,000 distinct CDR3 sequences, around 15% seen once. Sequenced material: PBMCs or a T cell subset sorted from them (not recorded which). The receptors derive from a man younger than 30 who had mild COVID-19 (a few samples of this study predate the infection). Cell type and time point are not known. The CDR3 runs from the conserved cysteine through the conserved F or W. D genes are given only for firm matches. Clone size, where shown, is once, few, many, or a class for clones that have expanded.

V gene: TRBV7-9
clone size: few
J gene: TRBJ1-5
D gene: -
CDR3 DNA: TGTGCCAGCAGCTCAACGGATCAGCCCCAGCATTTT
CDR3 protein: CASSSTDQPQHF

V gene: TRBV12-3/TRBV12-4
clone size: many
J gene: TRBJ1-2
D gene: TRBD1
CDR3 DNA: TGTGCCAGCAGTTGGACAGGGACCTATGGCTACACCTTC
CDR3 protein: CASSWTGTYGYTF

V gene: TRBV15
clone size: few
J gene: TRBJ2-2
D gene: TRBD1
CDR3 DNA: TGTGCCACCAGCCCTCGACAGGGTTCCGGGGAGCTGTTTTTT
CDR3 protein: CATSPRQGSGELFF

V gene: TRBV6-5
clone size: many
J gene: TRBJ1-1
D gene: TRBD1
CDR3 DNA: TGTGCCAGCAGTGACAGGGGGAACACTGAAGCTTTCTTT
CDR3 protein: CASSDRGNTEAFF

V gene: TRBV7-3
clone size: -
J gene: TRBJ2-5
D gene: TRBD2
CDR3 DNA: TGTGCCAGCAGCTTGAGCGGGATACAAGAGACCCAGTACTTC
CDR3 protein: CASSLSGIQETQYF

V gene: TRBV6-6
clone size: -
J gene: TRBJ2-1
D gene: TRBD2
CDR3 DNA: TGTGCCAGCAGTTCCGTCGGGGGGGGTGAGCAGTTCTTC
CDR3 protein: CASSSVGGGEQFF

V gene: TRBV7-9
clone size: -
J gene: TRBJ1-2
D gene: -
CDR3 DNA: TGTGCCAGCAGCCCTCGGGTAGGCTATGGCTACACCTTC
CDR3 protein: CASSPRVGYGYTF

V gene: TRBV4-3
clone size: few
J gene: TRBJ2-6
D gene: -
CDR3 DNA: TGCGCCAGCAGCCAAGGGGGACGGGCTGGGGCCAACGTCCTGACTTTC
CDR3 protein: CASSQGGRAGANVLTF

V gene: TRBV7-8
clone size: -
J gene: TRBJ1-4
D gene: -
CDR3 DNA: TGTGCCAGCAGCCTCAGGACGTATAGTCATGAAAAACTGTTTTTT
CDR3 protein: CASSLRTYSHEKLFF

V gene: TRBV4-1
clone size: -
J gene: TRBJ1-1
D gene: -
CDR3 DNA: TGCGCCAGCAGCCTCTTGGGGGATGGAAGGATGAACACTGAAGCTTTCTTT
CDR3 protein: CASSLLGDGRMNTEAFF

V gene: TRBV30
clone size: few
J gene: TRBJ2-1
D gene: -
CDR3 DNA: TGTGCCTGGAGTGTCCCTCTAGGGGTCAGCTCCTACAATGAGCAGTTCTTC
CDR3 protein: CAWSVPLGVSSYNEQFF

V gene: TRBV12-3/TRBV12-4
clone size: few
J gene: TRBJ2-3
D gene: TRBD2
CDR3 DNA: TGTGCCAGCAGACTAGCGGGGGGGACCCGGGGTACGCAGTATTTT
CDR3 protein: CASRLAGGTRGTQYF

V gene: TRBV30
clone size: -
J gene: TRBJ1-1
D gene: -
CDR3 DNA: TGTGCCTGGATCCAGGGGAGTTTAACCACTGAAGCTTTCTTT
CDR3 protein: CAWIQGSLTTEAFF

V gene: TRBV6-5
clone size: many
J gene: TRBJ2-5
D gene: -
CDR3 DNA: TGTGCCAGCAGTTCCGGGACTGCAATACAAGAGACCCAGTACTTC
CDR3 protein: CASSSGTAIQETQYF

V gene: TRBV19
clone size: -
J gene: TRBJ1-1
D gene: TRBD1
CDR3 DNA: TGTGCCAGTAGTACCCGCGACAGGGGGAGAACTGAAGCTTTCTTT
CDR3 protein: CASSTRDRGRTEAFF

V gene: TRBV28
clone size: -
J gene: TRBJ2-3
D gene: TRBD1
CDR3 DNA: TGTGCCAGCAGTTCCCGGACAGGGTATAGCACAGATACGCAGTATTTT
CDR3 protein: CASSSRTGYSTDTQYF

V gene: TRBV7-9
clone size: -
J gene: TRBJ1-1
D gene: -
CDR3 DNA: TGTGCCAGCAGCTCCAACAGGGAAGTACTCACTGAAGCTTTCTTT
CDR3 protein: CASSSNREVLTEAFF

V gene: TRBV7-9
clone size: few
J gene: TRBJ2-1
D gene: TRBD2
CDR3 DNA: TGTGCCAGCAGCTCAACCGGACTAGCGGGGGCCTACAATGAGCAGTTCTTC
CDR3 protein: CASSSTGLAGAYNEQFF

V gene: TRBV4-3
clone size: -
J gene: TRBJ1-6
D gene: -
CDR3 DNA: TGCGCCAGCAGCCAAGAGGCGGGAAGATATAATTCACCCCTCCACTTT
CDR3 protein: CASSQEAGRYNSPLHF

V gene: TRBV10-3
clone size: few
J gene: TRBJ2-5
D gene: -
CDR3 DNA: TGTGCCATCAGTAAGCCGGCACAAGAGACCCAGTACTTC
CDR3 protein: CAISKPAQETQYF

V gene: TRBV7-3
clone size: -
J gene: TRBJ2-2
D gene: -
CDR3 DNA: TGTGCCAGCAGCCAGGGAGCCACCGGGGAGCTGTTTTTT
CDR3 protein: CASSQGATGELFF

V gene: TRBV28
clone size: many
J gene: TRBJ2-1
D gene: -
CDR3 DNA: TGTGCCAGCTACCATGGGGTGGCAGGCCAGGATGAGCAGTTCTTC
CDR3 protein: CASYHGVAGQDEQFF

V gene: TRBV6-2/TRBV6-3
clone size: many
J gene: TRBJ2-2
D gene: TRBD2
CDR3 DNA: TGTGCCAGCACCAGACTAGCGGAGAGGAACACCGGGGAGCTGTTTTTT
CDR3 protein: CASTRLAERNTGELFF

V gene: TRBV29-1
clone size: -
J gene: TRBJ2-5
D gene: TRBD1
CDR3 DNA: TGCAGCGTTCGACAGGGGGCAGGGGAGACCCAGTACTTC
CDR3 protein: CSVRQGAGETQYF

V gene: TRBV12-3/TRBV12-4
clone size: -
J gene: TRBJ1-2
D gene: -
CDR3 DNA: TGTGCCAGCAGCCACGGGACATCTAACTATGGCTACACCTTC
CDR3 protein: CASSHGTSNYGYTF

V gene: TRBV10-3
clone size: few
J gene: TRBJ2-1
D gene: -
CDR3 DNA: TGTGCCATCAGTGAGTCGGAGAAATTTCAGTTCTTC
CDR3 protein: CAISESEKFQFF

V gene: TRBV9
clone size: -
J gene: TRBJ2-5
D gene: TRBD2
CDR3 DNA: TGTGCCAGCAGCGTAATAGCGGGGCCGAAAGAGACCCAGTACTTC
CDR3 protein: CASSVIAGPKETQYF

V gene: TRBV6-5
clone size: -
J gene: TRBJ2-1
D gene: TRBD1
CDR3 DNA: TGTGCCAGCAGCCACGGACAGGGCTCAAATGAGCAGTTCTTC
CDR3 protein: CASSHGQGSNEQFF

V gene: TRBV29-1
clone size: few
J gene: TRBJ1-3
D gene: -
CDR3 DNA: TGCAGCGCGGACGGTGACTCTGGAAACACCATATATTTT
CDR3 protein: CSADGDSGNTIYF

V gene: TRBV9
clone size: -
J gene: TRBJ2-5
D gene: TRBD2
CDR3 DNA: TGTGCCAGCAGCGTAGGCGCTAGCGGGTCACAAGAGACCCAGTACTTC
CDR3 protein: CASSVGASGSQETQYF

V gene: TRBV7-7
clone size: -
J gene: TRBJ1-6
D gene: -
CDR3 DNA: TGTGCTAGGATGGTGGCCTATAATTCACCCCTCCACTTT
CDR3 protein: CARMVAYNSPLHF

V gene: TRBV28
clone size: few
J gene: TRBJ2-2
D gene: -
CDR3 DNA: TGTGCCAGCAGGGACCCCACGTTCGGGGAGCTGTTTTTT
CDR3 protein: CASRDPTFGELFF

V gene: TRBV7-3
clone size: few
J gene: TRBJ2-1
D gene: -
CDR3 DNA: TGTGCCAGCAGCTTCGTACCGGGGGCCTACAATGAGCAGTTCTTC
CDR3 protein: CASSFVPGAYNEQFF

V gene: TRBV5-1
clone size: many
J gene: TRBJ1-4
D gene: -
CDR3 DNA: TGCGCCAGCAGCTCCGCCAACGAGGAAAAACTGTTTTTT
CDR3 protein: CASSSANEEKLFF

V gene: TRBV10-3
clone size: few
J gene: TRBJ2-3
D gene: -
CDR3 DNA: TGTGCCATCAGTCCGTCCGGCGATTCAGATACGCAGTATTTT
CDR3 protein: CAISPSGDSDTQYF